The sequence of this TCR beta chain was determined in a study of cytomegalovirus exposure and HLA in healthy donors. The V gene end was trimmed by 6 bases and the J gene end by 4 bases; junction bases not matched to a gene: 7. The CDR3 runs 14 residues. Per germline, CDR1 MNHEY and CDR2 SVGAGI. The PCR made use of 60 Vbeta and 13 Jbeta primers. Using immunoSEQ multiplex PCR, the repertoire was profiled, and TCRdb retains in-frame clones only, with some absent. The sample carries roughly 100,000 clones, around 68% recorded once. In regard to this clone: Its antigen is not known.

General observations from the study: The dataset shows that most TCR sequences were rare, while some public TCRs occurred in many donors. Analysis was performed later, and it showed HLA-associated TCR beta chains to be more clonally expanded than equally common others. With high specificity and sensitivity, the classifier reportedly diagnosed cytomegalovirus status.

Material for sequencing was PBMCs. The receptor was derived from a human donor in good health. This chain joins TRBV6-5 and TRBJ1-2, with 8 positions matching TRBD1. CDR3 in amino acids: CASRTGQGSYGYTF. The CDR3, as DNA: TGTGCCAGCAGAACAGGACAGGGAAGCTATGGCTACACCTTC.